This TCR beta chain comes out of a study of vaccination and CD4 T cells after COVID-19. The V segment lost 3 bases and the J segment 3 bases; nucleotides outside the gene matches: 3. Germline-derived CDR1 and CDR2 are DFQATT and SNEGSKA (reference sequence). The CDR3 contains 13 residues. Cultured CD4+ T cell DNA underwent sequencing with the Oncomine TCR Beta short-read assay. TCRdb ran MiXCR on the PCR reads and lists one entry per CDR3 protein. This table holds some 11,000 distinct CDR3 sequences, approximately 32% found once. Concerning this clonotype: The antigen is unknown.

As to treatment: approximately nine-day PBMC culture with coronavirus spike peptide pools or control peptides (ViraFEST assay). This receptor was taken from a human donor who had recovered from COVID-19. The material was CD4+ T cells from blood, cultured in vitro, obtained after SARS-CoV-2 vaccination. The chain links TRBV20-1 to TRBJ1-2; 8 nucleotides match TRBD1. CDR3 amino acids: CSARDRVHYGYTF. DNA for the CDR3: TGCAGTGCTAGGGACAGGGTTCACTATGGCTACACCTTC.